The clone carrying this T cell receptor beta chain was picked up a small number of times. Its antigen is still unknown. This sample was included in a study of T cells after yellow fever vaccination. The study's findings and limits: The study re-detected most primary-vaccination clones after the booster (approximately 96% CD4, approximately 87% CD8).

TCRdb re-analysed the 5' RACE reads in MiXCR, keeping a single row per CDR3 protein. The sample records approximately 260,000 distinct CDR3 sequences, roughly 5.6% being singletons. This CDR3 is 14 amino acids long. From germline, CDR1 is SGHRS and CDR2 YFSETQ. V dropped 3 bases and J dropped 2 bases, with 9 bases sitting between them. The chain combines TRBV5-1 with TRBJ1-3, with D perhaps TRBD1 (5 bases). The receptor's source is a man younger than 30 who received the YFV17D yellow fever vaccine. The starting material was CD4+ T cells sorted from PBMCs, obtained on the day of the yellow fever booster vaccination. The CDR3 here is CASSWDGAGNTIYF. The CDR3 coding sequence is TGCGCCAGCAGCTGGGACGGAGCTGGAAACACCATATATTTT.